The rows below give T cell receptor beta chains drawn from one sample of a study of cytomegalovirus exposure and HLA in healthy donors. This table comes from immunoSEQ multiplex PCR, and its TCRdb copy is limited to in-frame clones, with some not included. The data show 140,000 to 150,000 clones, roughly 82% seen once. The sequencing sample was made of PBMCs. The receptors stem from a man aged 30 to 45 in good health and CMV-seronegative. Both conserved end residues are part of each CDR3. A D gene is named only where the DNA matches it firmly. Clone size appears in some rows only: once, few, many, or a class for an expanded clone.

CASSFKRELNQETQYF | TGTGCCAGCAGTTTTAAACGGGAGCTTAACCAAGAGACCCAGTACTTC | TRBV28 | few | TRBJ2-5 | .
CAWVGGGYNEQFF | TGTGCCTGGGTTGGCGGGGGTTACAATGAGCAGTTCTTC | TRBV30 | . | TRBJ2-1 | TRBD2
CASNRDREANYGYTF | TGTGCCAGCAATCGGGACAGGGAAGCTAACTATGGCTACACCTTC | TRBV6-5 | . | TRBJ1-2 | TRBD1
CASSHEGPGQETQYF | TGTGCCAGCAGCCACGAAGGGCCAGGGCAAGAGACCCAGTACTTC | TRBV5-6 | few | TRBJ2-5 | .
CASSVVGRRSWRAKNIQYF | TGTGCCAGCAGCGTAGTCGGTCGGCGATCGTGGAGAGCCAAAAACATTCAGTACTTC | TRBV9 | . | TRBJ2-4 | .
CASSARGGGTYEQYF | TGTGCCAGCAGTGCTCGGGGGGGAGGGACCTACGAGCAGTACTTC | TRBV7-2 | . | TRBJ2-7 | TRBD2
CASSLILGQPQFF | TGTGCCAGCAGCTTAATTCTAGGACAGCCGCAGTTCTTC | TRBV7-2 | . | TRBJ2-1 | .
CASSLDGTGSPQHF | TGTGCCAGCAGCCTAGACGGGACAGGGAGTCCTCAGCATTTT | TRBV7-9 | once | TRBJ1-5 | TRBD1
CASRSGGYLSSGANVLTF | TGTGCCAGCCGCTCGGGGGGGTACCTGTCCTCTGGGGCCAACGTCCTGACTTTC | TRBV28 | . | TRBJ2-6 | TRBD2
CASSDLGAVSYEQYF | TGTGCCAGTAGTGATCTGGGGGCAGTCTCCTACGAGCAGTACTTC | TRBV19 | . | TRBJ2-7 | .
CASTPGQRYGYTF | TGTGCCAGCACCCCCGGACAGAGGTATGGCTACACCTTC | TRBV6-1 | . | TRBJ1-2 | .
CASRDGQGRSQPQHF | TGTGCCAGTAGAGATGGACAGGGTAGAAGTCAGCCCCAGCATTTT | TRBV19 | once | TRBJ1-5 | TRBD1